This entry concerns a single T cell receptor beta chain. Unique molecular identifiers were added to individual cDNA molecules. TCRdb recomputed calls from the 5' RACE reads with MiXCR, one row per CDR3 protein. Of fewer than 35,000 distinct CDR3 sequences detected, 4.4% appear once; the ten largest clones hold roughly an eighth. CDR1 and CDR2 from the germline V gene are MNHEY and SVGAGI. Trimming removed 1 base from V and 5 bases from J, with 11 bases in between. CDR3 length: 14 amino acids. This specimen comes from a study of early T cells in non-severe SARS-CoV-2 infection. Turning to the study itself: Whole-blood bulk RNA, unsorted, was sequenced, and chains were unpaired.

Sequencing input: whole blood. The rearrangement links TRBV6-5 to TRBJ2-5; TRBD2 might be the D (5 bases). The sequence was collected from an adult who was a healthcare worker with PCR-confirmed SARS-CoV-2 infection or an uninfected control (not recorded which). CDR3 nucleotide sequence: TGTGCCAGCAGTTACTATCGGGAAGGGGAGACCCAGTACTTC. As protein: CASSYYREGETQYF.